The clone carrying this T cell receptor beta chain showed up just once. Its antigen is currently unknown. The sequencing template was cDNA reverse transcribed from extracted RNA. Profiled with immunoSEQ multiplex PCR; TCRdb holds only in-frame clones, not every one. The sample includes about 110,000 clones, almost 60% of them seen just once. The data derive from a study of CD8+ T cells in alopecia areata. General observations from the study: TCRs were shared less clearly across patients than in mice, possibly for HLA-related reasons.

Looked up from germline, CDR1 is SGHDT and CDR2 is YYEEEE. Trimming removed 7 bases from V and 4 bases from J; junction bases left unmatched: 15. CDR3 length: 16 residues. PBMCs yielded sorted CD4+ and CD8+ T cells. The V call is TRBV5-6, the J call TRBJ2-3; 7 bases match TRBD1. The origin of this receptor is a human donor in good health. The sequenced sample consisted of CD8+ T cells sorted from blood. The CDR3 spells CASGWGTASSPDTQYF. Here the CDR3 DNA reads TGTGCCAGCGGCTGGGGGACAGCGAGCTCCCCAGATACGCAGTATTTT. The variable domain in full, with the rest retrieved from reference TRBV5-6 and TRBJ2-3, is DAGVTQSPTHLIKTRGQQVTLRCSPKSGHDTVSWYQQALGQGPQFIFQYYEEEERQRGNFPDRFSGHQFPNYSSELNVNALLLGDSALYLCASGWGTASSPDTQYFGPGTRLTVL.